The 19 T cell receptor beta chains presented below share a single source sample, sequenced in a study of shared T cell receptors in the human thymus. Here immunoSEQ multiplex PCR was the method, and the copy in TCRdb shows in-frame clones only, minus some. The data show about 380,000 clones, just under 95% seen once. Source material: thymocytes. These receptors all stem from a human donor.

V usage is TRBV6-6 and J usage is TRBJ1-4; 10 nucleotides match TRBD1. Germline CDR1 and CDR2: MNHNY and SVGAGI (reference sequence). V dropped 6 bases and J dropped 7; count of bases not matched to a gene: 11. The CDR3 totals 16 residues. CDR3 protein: CASRLFTRDRGEKLFF. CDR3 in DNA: TGTGCCAGCAGACTTTTTACCCGGGACAGGGGTGAAAAACTGTTTTTT.

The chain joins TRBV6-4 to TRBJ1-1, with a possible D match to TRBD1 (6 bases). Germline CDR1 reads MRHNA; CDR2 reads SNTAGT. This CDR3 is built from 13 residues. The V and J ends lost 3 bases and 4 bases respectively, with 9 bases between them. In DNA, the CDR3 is TGTGCCAGCAGTGAGAACAGGGCCACTGAAGCTTTCTTT. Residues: CASSENRATEAFF.

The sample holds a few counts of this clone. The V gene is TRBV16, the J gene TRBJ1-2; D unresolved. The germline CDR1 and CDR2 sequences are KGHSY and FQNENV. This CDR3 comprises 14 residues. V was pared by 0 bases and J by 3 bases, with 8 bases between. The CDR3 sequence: CASSQSGFDYGYTF. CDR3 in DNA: TGTGCCAGCAGCCAATCGGGTTTTGACTATGGCTACACCTTC.

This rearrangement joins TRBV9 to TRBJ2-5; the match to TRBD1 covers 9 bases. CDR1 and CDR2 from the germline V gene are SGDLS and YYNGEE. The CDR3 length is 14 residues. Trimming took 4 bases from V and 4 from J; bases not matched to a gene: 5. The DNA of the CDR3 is TGTGCCAGCAGCCCGAGGACAGGGGTAGAGACCCAGTACTTC. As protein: CASSPRTGVETQYF.

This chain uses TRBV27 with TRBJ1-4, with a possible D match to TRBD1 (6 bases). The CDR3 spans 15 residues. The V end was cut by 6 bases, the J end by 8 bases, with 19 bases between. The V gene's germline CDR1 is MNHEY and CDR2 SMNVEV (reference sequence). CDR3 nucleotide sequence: TGTGCCAGCAGCCCGGAAGGGGGATCGGGGGAAAAACTGTTTTTT. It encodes CASSPEGGSGEKLFF.

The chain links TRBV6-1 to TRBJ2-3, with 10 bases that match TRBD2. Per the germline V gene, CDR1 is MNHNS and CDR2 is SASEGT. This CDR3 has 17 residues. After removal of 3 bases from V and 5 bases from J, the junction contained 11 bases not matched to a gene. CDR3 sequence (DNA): TGTGCCAGCAGTGACCCTCTAGCGGGAGTGGTGGAAGATACGCAGTATTTT. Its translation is CASSDPLAGVVEDTQYF.

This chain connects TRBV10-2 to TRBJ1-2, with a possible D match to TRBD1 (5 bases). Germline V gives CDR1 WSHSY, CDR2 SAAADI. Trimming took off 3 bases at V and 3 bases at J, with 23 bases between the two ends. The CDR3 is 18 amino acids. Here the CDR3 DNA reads TGCGCCAGCAGTGATAGCACCCCCGTATGGGGGTTACACTATGGCTACACCTTC. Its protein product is CASSDSTPVWGLHYGYTF.

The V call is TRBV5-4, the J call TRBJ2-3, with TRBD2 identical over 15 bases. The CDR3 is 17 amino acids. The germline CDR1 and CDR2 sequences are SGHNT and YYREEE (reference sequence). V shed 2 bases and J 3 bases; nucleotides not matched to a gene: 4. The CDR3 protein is CASSFTGTSGRTDTQYF. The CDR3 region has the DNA TGTGCCAGCAGCTTCACCGGGACTAGCGGGAGGACAGATACGCAGTATTTT.

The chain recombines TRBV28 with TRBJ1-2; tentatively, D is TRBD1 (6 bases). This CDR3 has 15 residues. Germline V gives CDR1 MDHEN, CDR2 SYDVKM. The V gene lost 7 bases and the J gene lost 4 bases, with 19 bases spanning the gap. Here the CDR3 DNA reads TGTGCCAGCATCGAAAGGGACACTTCCTTCTATGGCTACACCTTC. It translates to CASIERDTSFYGYTF.

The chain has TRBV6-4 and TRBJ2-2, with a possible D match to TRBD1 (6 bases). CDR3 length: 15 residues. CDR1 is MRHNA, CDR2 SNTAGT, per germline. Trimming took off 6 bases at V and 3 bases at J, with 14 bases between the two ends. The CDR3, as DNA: TGTGCCAGCAGAAAGGGACATCGGGACACCGGGGAGCTGTTTTTT. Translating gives CASRKGHRDTGELFF.

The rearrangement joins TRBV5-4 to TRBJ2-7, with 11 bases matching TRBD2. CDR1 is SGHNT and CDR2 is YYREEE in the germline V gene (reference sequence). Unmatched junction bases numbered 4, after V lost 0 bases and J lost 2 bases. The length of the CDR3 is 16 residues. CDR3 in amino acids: CASSLAGLAETYEQYF. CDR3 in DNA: TGTGCCAGCAGCTTGGCGGGACTAGCGGAGACCTACGAGCAGTACTTC.

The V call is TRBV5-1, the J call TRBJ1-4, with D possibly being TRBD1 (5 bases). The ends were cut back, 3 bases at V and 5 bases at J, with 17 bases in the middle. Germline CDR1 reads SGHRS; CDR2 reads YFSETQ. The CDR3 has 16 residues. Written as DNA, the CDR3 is TGCGCCAGCAGCTCCCCGGGCCAGGGAGGGAATGAAAAACTGTTTTTT. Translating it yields CASSSPGQGGNEKLFF.

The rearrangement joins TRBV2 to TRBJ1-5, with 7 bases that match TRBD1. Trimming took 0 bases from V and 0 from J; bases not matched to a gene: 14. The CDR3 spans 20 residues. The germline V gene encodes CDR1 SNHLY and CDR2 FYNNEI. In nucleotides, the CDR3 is TGTGCCAGCAGTGAAGCTCACAACGGGACAGAGGAGGATAGCAATCAGCCCCAGCATTTT. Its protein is CASSEAHNGTEEDSNQPQHF.

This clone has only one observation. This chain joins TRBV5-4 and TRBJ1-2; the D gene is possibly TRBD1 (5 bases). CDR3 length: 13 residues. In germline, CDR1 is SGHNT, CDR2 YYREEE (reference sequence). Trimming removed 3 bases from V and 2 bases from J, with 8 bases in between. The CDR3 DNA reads TGTGCCAGCAGCTGGTGGGGGAACTATGGCTACACCTTC. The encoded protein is CASSWWGNYGYTF.

The CDR3 region has the DNA TGTGCCAGCGGGTATACCGGGACTAGCGGGAGGCTACTCAAGTGGTGGGAGCTGTTTTTT. Amino acids: CASGYTGTSGRLLKWWELFF. The chain uses TRBV27 and TRBJ2-2, with 15 bases matching TRBD2. The V and J ends lost 8 bases and 9 bases, in that order; junction bases with no gene match: 22. The CDR3 totals 20 residues. CDR1 and CDR2 (germline): MNHEY, SMNVEV (reference sequence).

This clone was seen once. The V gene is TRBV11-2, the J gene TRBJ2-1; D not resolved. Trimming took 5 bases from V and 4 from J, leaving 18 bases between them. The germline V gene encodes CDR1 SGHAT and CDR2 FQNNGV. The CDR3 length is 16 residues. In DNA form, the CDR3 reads TGTGCCAGCAGCCTGCACGACGTCAGCATGTACAATGAGCAGTTCTTC. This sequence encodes CASSLHDVSMYNEQFF.

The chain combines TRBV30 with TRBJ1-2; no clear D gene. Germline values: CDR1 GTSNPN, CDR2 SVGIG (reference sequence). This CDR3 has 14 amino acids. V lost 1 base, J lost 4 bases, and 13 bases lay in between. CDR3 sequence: CAWSGELWFYGYTF. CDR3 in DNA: TGTGCCTGGAGTGGGGAGTTGTGGTTCTATGGCTACACCTTC.

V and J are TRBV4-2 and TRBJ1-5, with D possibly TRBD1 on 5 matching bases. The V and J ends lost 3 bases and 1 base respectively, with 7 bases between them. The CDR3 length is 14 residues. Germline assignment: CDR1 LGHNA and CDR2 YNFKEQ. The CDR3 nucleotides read TGTGCCAGCAGCCAGGGGGGGAGCAATCAGCCCCAGCATTTT. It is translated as CASSQGGSNQPQHF.

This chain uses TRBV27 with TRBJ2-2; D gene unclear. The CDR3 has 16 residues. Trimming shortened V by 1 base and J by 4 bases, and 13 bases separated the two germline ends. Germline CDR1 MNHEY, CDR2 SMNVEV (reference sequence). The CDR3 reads CASSLFNGLSTGELFF. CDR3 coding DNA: TGTGCCAGCAGTTTATTTAACGGGCTCAGCACCGGGGAGCTGTTTTTT.